This T cell receptor beta chain was found in a study of blood T cells in healthy people across ages. This CDR3 has 14 amino acids. Germline values: CDR1 SQVTM, CDR2 ANQGSEA. V was pared by 1 base and J by 9 bases, with 8 bases of the junction left unmatched. Total RNA was isolated from each sample in quantities of at least 5 micrograms. Overall study findings and caveats: Significant beta diversity loss was already apparent by age 40, declining roughly linearly. Researchers deemed the diversity estimates from one million T cells underestimates.

Combining a sample-barcoded 5' primer with a J-beta primer mix, a second PCR ran for roughly 6 to 12 cycles. One entry per CDR3 protein, called by TCRdb with MiXCR from the 5' RACE reads. The table shows about 1,000,000 distinct CDR3 sequences, with over 35% occurring only once. With regard to this clonotype: As yet, its antigen is unknown.

The V call is TRBV29-1, the J call TRBJ2-1, with TRBD2 identical over 8 bases. The sequenced sample consisted of blood. This sequence was found in a woman aged 55-70 years in good health. For the CDR3, the DNA is TGCAGCGTTGAAGGGAGCGGGAGCATAGGTGAGCAGTTCTTC. This sequence encodes CSVEGSGSIGEQFF.